Reported below is one T cell receptor (beta chain). The target antigen is unknown. This PCR relied on a set of 60 Vbeta primers and 13 Jbeta primers. This table comes from immunoSEQ multiplex PCR, and its TCRdb copy is limited to in-frame clones, with some not included. The data show about 130,000 clones, 70% to 80% seen once. This specimen belongs to a study of cytomegalovirus exposure and HLA in healthy donors. Across the whole study: There were about 86 million unique TCRs (from HLA-typed donors) in an early data release.

The CDR3 extends over 15 amino acids. CDR1 is MNHEY and CDR2 is SVGAGI in the germline V gene. V lost 0 bases and J lost 4, with 10 bases in between. Whereas donors were nominally healthy upon sampling, unrecorded immune exposures were probable. Study-level points and caveats: Some V segments could not be told apart, so they were left out, TRBV6-2 and TRBV6-3 among them. A later analysis reportedly found that, within productive TCRs, an Asian-associated ancestry cluster had fewer N-insertions than the mean observed across the roughly 700 donors.

The source is a woman in her fifties or sixties in good health and CMV-seronegative. The sample comprised PBMCs. V gene TRBV6-5 combines with J gene TRBJ1-5; D unresolved. CDR3 DNA: TGTGCCAGCAGTTACTCTGGCCGGGGTAATCAGCCCCAGCATTTT. Amino acids: CASSYSGRGNQPQHF.